The next 18 T cell receptor beta chains were all read from a single sample in a study of blood T cell repertoires in COVID-19. Libraries were prepared by immunoSEQ multiplex PCR; TCRdb keeps only in-frame clonotypes and omits some of them. This table has about 220,000 clones, approximately 82% appearing once. Sequencing used peripheral blood. The receptor source for this set is a man aged 50-60 years with active or convalescent COVID-19.

This clone was observed a single time. This chain connects TRBV29-1 to TRBJ2-3, with D maybe TRBD2 (5 bases). V shed 6 bases and J shed 1 base, with 11 bases lying between them. Germline lookup yields CDR1 SQVTM and CDR2 ANQGSEA. The CDR3 contains 13 residues. The CDR3 DNA is TGCAGCGTAACGGTGAGGGGCACAGATACGCAGTATTTT. Protein sequence: CSVTVRGTDTQYF.

J is TRBJ2-7 and V is TRBV18, with TRBD1 as a possible D gene (6 bases). Per germline, CDR1 KGHSH and CDR2 LQKENI. The CDR3 has 14 amino acids. V gave up 1 base and J gave up 4 bases, with 11 bases separating them. CDR3 coding DNA: TGTGCCAGCTCACCACGGCAGGGGAAATACGAGCAGTACTTC. This translates into CASSPRQGKYEQYF.

The chain couples TRBV7-8 to TRBJ2-4, with D unclear. Germline V gene sequence: CDR1 SGHVS, CDR2 FQNEAQ. This CDR3 has 13 residues. V was shortened by 3 bases and J by 3 bases, with 6 bases between the two germline ends. The CDR3 region is CASSFSGKNIQYF. In DNA form, the CDR3 reads TGTGCCAGCAGCTTCTCGGGCAAAAACATTCAGTACTTC.

This clone is a singleton in its sample. V is TRBV12-3 or TRBV12-4 and J is TRBJ2-1; D might be TRBD2 (6 bases). CDR3 size: 12 residues. Trimming stripped 5 bases from V and 7 bases from J, with 9 bases between. The CDR3 region is CASSPGTNEQFF. CDR3 DNA sequence: TGTGCCAGCAGTCCCGGGACTAATGAGCAGTTCTTC.

This sequence joins TRBV25-1 and TRBJ2-1; D might be TRBD2 (5 bases). Trimming took off 4 bases at V and 4 bases at J, with 11 bases between the two ends. The CDR3 totals 14 residues. Germline CDR1 is MGHDK and CDR2 is SYGVNS. The CDR3 region has the DNA TGTGCCAGCAGTGTGTGGAGCGGTTACAATGAGCAGTTCTTC. Encoded protein: CASSVWSGYNEQFF.

The gene calls are TRBV7-9 and TRBJ2-7, with a possible D match to TRBD1 (6 bases). Trimming left V 4 bases short and J 4 bases short, with 8 bases between. CDR1 SEHNR and CDR2 FQNEAQ come from the germline V gene (reference sequence). This CDR3 region has 12 residues. In DNA, the CDR3 is TGTGCCAGCAGCTGGGACAATTACGAGCAGTACGTC. Its translation is CASSWDNYEQYV.

The chain carries TRBV9 and TRBJ2-2; D possibly corresponds to TRBD1 (5 bases). This CDR3 contains 17 residues. V dropped 4 bases and J dropped 0 bases, with 16 bases sitting between them. Germline loops: CDR1 SGDLS, CDR2 YYNGEE. The CDR3 DNA sequence: TGTGCCAGCAGCCACTCCCGATCAGGGACGAACACCGGGGAGCTGTTTTTT. Translating gives CASSHSRSGTNTGELFF.

The genes are TRBV7-2 and TRBJ2-5; 7 positions agree with TRBD2. Per germline, CDR1 SGHTA and CDR2 FQGNSA. The CDR3 totals 17 residues. Losses at the gene ends were 5 bases for V and 1 base for J; bases not matched to a gene: 13. The CDR3 protein is CASSHAVASGIQETQYF. CDR3 DNA sequence: TGTGCCAGCAGCCACGCTGTGGCTAGCGGTATCCAAGAGACCCAGTACTTC.

This clone was counted a few times. This chain joins TRBV6-1 and TRBJ1-2; TRBD1 matches 7 bases. The V and J ends lost 3 bases and 8 bases, in that order; junction bases with no gene match: 6. This CDR3 has 13 residues. Germline lookup yields CDR1 MNHNS and CDR2 SASEGT. In nucleotides, the CDR3 is TGTGCCAGCAGTGATCCAGGGGGGCGAGGCTACACCTTC. Its protein product is CASSDPGGRGYTF.

The chain links TRBV6-6 to TRBJ2-7; 15 bases fit TRBD2. The J segment lost 2 bases and the V segment lost 6 bases, leaving 2 bases of the junction unmatched. The length of the CDR3 is 15 residues. Per germline, CDR1 MNHNY and CDR2 SVGAGI (reference sequence). The DNA of the CDR3 is TGTGCCAGCAGGGGACTAGCGGGAGGCACCTACGAGCAGTACTTC. Its translation is CASRGLAGGTYEQYF.

This clone was seen once. This chain uses TRBV2 with TRBJ2-5, with TRBD2 identical over 11 bases. V shed 6 bases and J 5 bases; nucleotides not matched to a gene: 8. Germline CDR1 is SNHLY and CDR2 is FYNNEI. This CDR3 spans 15 amino acids. The DNA for the CDR3 is TGTGCCAGCAGCGCTAGCGGGGGGCTAGGGGAGACCCAGTACTTC. Translating gives CASSASGGLGETQYF.

The chain uses TRBV5-1 and TRBJ1-1; tentative D call: TRBD1 (5 bases). The CDR3 length is 14 residues. Germline V CDR1 and CDR2: SGHRS, YFSETQ. The V and J ends lost 0 bases and 5 bases respectively, with 11 bases between them. CDR3 amino acids: CASSLGGAETEAFF. The DNA of the CDR3 is TGCGCCAGCAGCTTGGGGGGCGCAGAGACTGAAGCTTTCTTT.

The V gene is TRBV6-4, the J gene TRBJ2-1; no definite D call. Germline V lookup: CDR1 MRHNA, CDR2 SNTAGT. The V end was cut by 2 bases, the J end by 1 base, with 9 bases between. The CDR3 is 15 residues long. CDR3 region: CASSDKSGSYNEQFF. The DNA of the CDR3 is TGTGCCAGCAGTGACAAGTCAGGTTCCTACAATGAGCAGTTCTTC.

The rearrangement links TRBV6-5 to TRBJ1-1; TRBD1 aligns across 10 bases. Germline loops: CDR1 MNHEY, CDR2 SVGAGI. This CDR3 is built from 14 residues. V shed 7 bases, J shed 3 bases, and the junction held 5 bases outside the gene matches. CDR3 residues: CASIQDRGDTEAFF. The CDR3 region has the DNA TGTGCCAGCATTCAGGACAGGGGGGACACTGAAGCTTTCTTT.

The chain is built from TRBV5-1 and TRBJ1-4, with 7 bases lining up with TRBD1. CDR1 and CDR2 (germline): SGHRS, YFSETQ. The CDR3 has 15 residues. J gave up 4 bases and V 0 bases, and 3 bases lay outside the gene matches. The CDR3 DNA sequence: TGCGCCAGCAGCTTGGAGGGACAGTTTAATGAAAAACTGTTTTTT. Amino acid sequence: CASSLEGQFNEKLFF.

This rearrangement joins TRBV2 to TRBJ2-6, with 9 positions matching TRBD1. The V and J ends lost 7 bases and 4 bases, in that order; junction bases with no gene match: 14. The CDR3 extends over 18 amino acids. CDR1 is SNHLY and CDR2 is FYNNEI in the germline V gene. CDR3 DNA: TGTGCCAGCAATTTACAGGGGGCAAGCTCAACAGGGGCCAACGTCCTGACTTTC. Its protein product is CASNLQGASSTGANVLTF.

The J gene is TRBJ2-1, the V gene TRBV6-5; the match to TRBD2 covers 9 bases. Germline V gene sequence: CDR1 MNHEY, CDR2 SVGAGI. The CDR3 covers 15 residues. Trimming took 8 bases from V and 4 from J; bases not matched to a gene: 9. The CDR3 loop is CASSSRTSAYNEQFF. DNA of the CDR3: TGTGCCAGCTCTTCCCGGACTAGCGCGTACAATGAGCAGTTCTTC.

The chain carries TRBV5-8 and TRBJ1-6; no definite D call. CDR1 is SGHTS, CDR2 YDEGEE, per germline. V dropped 7 bases and J dropped 0 bases, with 8 bases sitting between them. CDR3 size: 14 residues. CDR3 DNA: TGTGCCAGCCATCCGGGCTCCTATAATTCACCCCTCCACTTT. It translates to CASHPGSYNSPLHF.